This T cell receptor (beta chain) derives from a study of T cells after yellow fever vaccination. MiXCR, applied by TCRdb to the 5' RACE reads, yields one record per CDR3 protein. The sample carries roughly 150,000 distinct CDR3 sequences, about 6.2% recorded once. This clonotype was detected many times. The germline V gene encodes CDR1 SGHVS and CDR2 FQNEAQ. The CDR3 sequence is 13 residues long. V lost 2 bases and J lost 1, with 5 bases in between. The rearrangement uses TRBV7-8 and TRBJ1-1, with D possibly matching TRBD1 (5 bases). The receptor comes from a man aged 30 to 39 who received the YFV17D yellow fever vaccine. The sample here was CD4+ T cells sorted from PBMCs, taken 10 days after the yellow fever booster vaccination. This chain's CDR3 is CASSLTGNTEAFF. DNA of the CDR3: TGTGCCAGCAGCTTAACAGGGAACACTGAAGCTTTCTTT. Using reference TRBV7-8 and TRBJ1-1 for the parts outside the CDR3, the full variable domain is GAGVSQSPRYKVAKRGQDVALRCDPISGHVSLFWYQQALGQGPEFLTYFQNEAQLDKSGLPSDRFFAERPEGSVSTLKIQRTQQEDSAVYLCASSLTGNTEAFFGQGTRLTVV.